This TCR beta chain was sequenced in a study of cytomegalovirus exposure and HLA in healthy donors. As for the study in general: Early on, a data release was issued that held roughly 86 million unique TCRs from HLA-typed donors. Study-level points and caveats: Researchers reported in a later analysis that a missense DCLRE1C variant was tied to TCR beta V- and J-gene trimming. Sequencing likely produced, as an artifact, a cluster of highly shared sequence variants. According to an earlier analysis, most TCR beta V segments yielded productive rearrangements about 90% or about 30% of the time.

About this clone itself: Antigen specificity is unknown.

It was with 60 Vbeta and 13 Jbeta primers that the PCR ran. Produced via immunoSEQ multiplex PCR; TCRdb's table is partial and in-frame only. The data hold fewer than 100,000 clones, with roughly 80% observed a single time. The CDR3 runs 16 residues. From germline, CDR1 is SEHNR and CDR2 FQNEAQ (reference sequence). Deletions cut 4 bases from V and 2 bases from J, with 17 bases between. The chain has TRBV7-9 and TRBJ1-1, with D unclear. The sample was PBMCs. The origin of this receptor is a man aged 60 to 69 in good health and CMV-seropositive. CDR3 DNA: TGTGCCAGCAGCTGGGCCCCTTCAGGCGTAAACACTGAAGCTTTCTTT. This codes for CASSWAPSGVNTEAFF.